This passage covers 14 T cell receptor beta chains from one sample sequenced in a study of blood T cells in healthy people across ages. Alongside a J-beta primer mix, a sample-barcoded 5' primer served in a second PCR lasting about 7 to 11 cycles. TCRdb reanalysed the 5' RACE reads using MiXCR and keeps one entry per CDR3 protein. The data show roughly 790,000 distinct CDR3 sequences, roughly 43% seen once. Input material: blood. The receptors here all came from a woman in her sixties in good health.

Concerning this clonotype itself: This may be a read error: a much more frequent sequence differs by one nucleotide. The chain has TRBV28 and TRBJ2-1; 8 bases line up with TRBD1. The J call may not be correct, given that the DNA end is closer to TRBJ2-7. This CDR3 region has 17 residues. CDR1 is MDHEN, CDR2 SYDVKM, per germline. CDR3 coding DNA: TGTGCCAGCAGTTCTAATCGACAGGGGAGCCCCTACAATGAGCAGTACTTC. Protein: CASSSNRQGSPYNEQYF.

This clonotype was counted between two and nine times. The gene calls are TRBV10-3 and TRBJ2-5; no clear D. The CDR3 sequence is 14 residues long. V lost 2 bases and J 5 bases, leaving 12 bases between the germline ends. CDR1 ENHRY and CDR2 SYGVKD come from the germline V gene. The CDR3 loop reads CAISERASGETQYF. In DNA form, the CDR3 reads TGTGCCATCAGTGAGAGGGCCTCCGGGGAGACCCAGTACTTC.

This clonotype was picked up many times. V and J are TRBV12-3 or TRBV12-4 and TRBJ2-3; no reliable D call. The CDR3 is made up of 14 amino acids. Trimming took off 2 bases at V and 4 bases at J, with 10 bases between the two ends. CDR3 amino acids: CASSLQAGADTQYF. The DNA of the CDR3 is TGTGCCAGCAGTTTACAGGCAGGCGCAGATACGCAGTATTTT.

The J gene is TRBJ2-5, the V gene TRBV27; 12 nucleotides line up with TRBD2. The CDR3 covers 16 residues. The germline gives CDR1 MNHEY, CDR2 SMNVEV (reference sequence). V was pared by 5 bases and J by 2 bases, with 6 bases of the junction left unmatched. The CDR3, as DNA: TGTGCCAGCAGTATCCGACTAGCGGGGGCTCAAGAGACCCAGTACTTC. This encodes CASSIRLAGAQETQYF.

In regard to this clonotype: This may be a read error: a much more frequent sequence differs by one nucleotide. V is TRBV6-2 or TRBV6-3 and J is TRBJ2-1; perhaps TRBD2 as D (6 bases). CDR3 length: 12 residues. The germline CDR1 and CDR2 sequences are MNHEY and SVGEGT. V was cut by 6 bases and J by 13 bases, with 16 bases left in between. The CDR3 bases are TGTGCCAGCAGAGGGACTCAAGAGACCCAGTTCTTC. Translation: CASRGTQETQFF.

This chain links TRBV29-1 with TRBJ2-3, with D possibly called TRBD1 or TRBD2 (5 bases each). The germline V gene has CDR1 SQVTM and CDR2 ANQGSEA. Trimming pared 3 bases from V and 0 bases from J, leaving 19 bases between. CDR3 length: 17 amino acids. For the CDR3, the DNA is TGCAGCGTTGACCCGGGGACCTTGATTTCTAGCACAGATACGCAGTATTTT. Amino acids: CSVDPGTLISSTDTQYF.

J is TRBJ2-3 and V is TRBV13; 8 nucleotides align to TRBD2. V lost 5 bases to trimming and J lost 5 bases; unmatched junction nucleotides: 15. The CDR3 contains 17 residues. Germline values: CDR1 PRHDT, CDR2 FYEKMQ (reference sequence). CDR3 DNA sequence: TGTGCCAGCAGCCCCCGACTAACGGGGGGGCAGAGAGATACGCAGTATTTT. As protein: CASSPRLTGGQRDTQYF.

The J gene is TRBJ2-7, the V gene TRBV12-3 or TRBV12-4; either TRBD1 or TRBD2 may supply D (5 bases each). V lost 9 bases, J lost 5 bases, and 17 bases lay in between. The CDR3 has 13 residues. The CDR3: CASASGTGDEQYF. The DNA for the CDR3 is TGTGCCAGTGCTAGTGGGACCGGTGACGAGCAGTACTTC.

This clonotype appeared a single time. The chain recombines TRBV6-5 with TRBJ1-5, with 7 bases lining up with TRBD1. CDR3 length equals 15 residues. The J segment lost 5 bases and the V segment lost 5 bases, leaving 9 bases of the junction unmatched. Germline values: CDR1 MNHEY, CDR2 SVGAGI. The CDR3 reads CASSRQGVPHQPQHF. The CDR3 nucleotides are TGTGCCAGCAGTCGCCAGGGGGTTCCCCATCAGCCCCAGCATTTT.

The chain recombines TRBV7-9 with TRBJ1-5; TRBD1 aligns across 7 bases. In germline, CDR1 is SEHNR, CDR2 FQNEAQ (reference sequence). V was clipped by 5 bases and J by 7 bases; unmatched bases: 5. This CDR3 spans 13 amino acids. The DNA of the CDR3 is TGTGCCAGCAGCCCCGGGACAGAACAGCCCCAGCATTTT. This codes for CASSPGTEQPQHF.

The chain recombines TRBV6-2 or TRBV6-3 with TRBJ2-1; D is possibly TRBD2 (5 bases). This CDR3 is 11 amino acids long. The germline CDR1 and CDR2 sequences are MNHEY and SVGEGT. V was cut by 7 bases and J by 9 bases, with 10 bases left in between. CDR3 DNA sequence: TGTGCCAGCAATACTAGGTGTGAGCAGTTCTTC. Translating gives CASNTRCEQFF.

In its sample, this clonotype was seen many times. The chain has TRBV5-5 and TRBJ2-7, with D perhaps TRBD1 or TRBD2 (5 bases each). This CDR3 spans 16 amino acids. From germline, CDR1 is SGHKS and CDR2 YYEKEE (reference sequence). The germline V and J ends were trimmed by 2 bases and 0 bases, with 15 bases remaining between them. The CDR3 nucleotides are TGTGCCAGCAGCTTTACTGGGACCGCCAGCTCCTACGAGCAGTACTTC. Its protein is CASSFTGTASSYEQYF.

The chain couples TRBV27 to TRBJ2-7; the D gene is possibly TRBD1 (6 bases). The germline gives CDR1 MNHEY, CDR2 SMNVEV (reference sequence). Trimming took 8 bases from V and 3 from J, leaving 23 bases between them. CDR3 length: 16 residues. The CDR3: CASAGTSGRHSYEQYF. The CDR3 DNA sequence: TGTGCCAGCGCCGGGACAAGTGGACGACATAGCTACGAGCAGTACTTC.

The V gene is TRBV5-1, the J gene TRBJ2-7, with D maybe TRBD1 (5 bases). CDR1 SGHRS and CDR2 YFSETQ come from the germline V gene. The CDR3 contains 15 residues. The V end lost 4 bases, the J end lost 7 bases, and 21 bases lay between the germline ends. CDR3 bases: TGCGCCAGCAGCCCTGGGGCAGGGCCACTTGGAGAGCAGTACTTC. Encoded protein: CASSPGAGPLGEQYF.